Given below is one T cell receptor beta chain in context. Antigen unknown. The data were obtained in a study of shared clonotypes between healthy human individuals. Study conclusions and caveats: The represented genetic and exposure-history diversity was limited by the small number of donors.

Profiling relied on immunoSEQ multiplex PCR, and the TCRdb table lists in-frame clones only, not all of them. The sample lists roughly 2.6 million clones; approximately 92% were seen once. The CDR3 is made up of 16 amino acids. With V trimmed by 2 bases and J by 1 base, 7 bases remained unmatched. In germline, CDR1 is MNHEY, CDR2 SMNVEV (reference sequence). This receptor was obtained from a man between 18 and 29 years old in good health. V is TRBV27 and J is TRBJ1-2; TRBD1 aligns across 7 bases. Sequencing was done on a sample of naive CD4+ T cells sorted from blood. Subset reported: CD45RA+ positively selected. This CDR3 reads CASSLEGRGVNYGYTF. CDR3 nucleotides: TGTGCCAGCAGTTTAGAGGGCAGGGGGGTTAACTATGGCTACACCTTC.